Following are 26 T cell receptor beta chains from one sample sequenced in a study of cytomegalovirus exposure and HLA in healthy donors. PCR was performed using 60 Vbeta and 13 Jbeta primers. The repertoire was sequenced with immunoSEQ multiplex PCR; TCRdb's copy has only in-frame clones and lacks some. In the table there are 90,000 to 150,000 clones, about four fifths of which are singletons. The sequenced material came from PBMCs. The receptors here all came from a woman between 18 and 29 years old in good health and CMV-seronegative.

DNA of the CDR3: TGCAGCGTCGACAGGTCAGACTCTGGGGCCAACGTCCTGACTTTC. Amino acids: CSVDRSDSGANVLTF. The V call is TRBV29-1, the J call TRBJ2-6, with D maybe TRBD1 (6 bases). The germline V gene encodes CDR1 SQVTM and CDR2 ANQGSEA. The V end was cut by 6 bases, the J end by 0 bases, with 12 bases between. The CDR3 has 15 residues.

V and J are TRBV19 and TRBJ2-1, with D possibly TRBD1 on 5 matching bases. The CDR3 length is 16 residues. V dropped 6 bases and J dropped 3 bases, with 18 bases sitting between them. From germline, CDR1 is LNHDA and CDR2 SQIVND (reference sequence). The CDR3 reads CASRSTSQGLYNEQFF. In DNA, the CDR3 is TGTGCCAGTAGAAGCACAAGCCAGGGCCTCTACAATGAGCAGTTCTTC.

This chain links TRBV5-1 with TRBJ1-4; TRBD1 is a possible D gene (6 bases). CDR3 length: 17 residues. V was cut by 0 bases and J by 1 base, with 13 bases left in between. Germline CDR1 SGHRS, CDR2 YFSETQ. In nucleotides, the CDR3 is TGCGCCAGCAGCTTGGATAGGGGGTACGGAACTAATGAAAAACTGTTTTTT. This encodes CASSLDRGYGTNEKLFF.

This chain uses TRBV7-3 with TRBJ2-1; 14 bases align to TRBD2. V lost 5 bases to trimming and J lost 6 bases; unmatched junction nucleotides: 3. Germline CDR1 SGHTA, CDR2 FQGTGA. The CDR3 is made up of 15 amino acids. CDR3 residues: CASSRTSGRINEQFF. As DNA, the CDR3 is TGTGCCAGCAGCCGGACTAGCGGGAGGATCAATGAGCAGTTCTTC. The variable domain in full, with the rest retrieved from reference TRBV7-3 and TRBJ2-1, is GAGVSQTPSNKVTEKGKYVELRCDPISGHTALYWYRQSLGQGPEFLIYFQGTGAADDSGLPNDRFFAVRPEGSVSTLKIQRTERGDSAVYLCASSRTSGRINEQFFGPGTRLTVL.

The chain recombines TRBV2 with TRBJ1-5, with unresolved D. This CDR3 has 12 residues. V lost 1 base, J lost 7 bases, and 5 bases lay in between. The germline V gene has CDR1 SNHLY and CDR2 FYNNEI. The CDR3 DNA reads TGTGCCAGCAGTGAAGTCCCACAGCCCCAGCATTTT. This gives the protein CASSEVPQPQHF.

The chain couples TRBV5-7 to TRBJ2-4, with D tentatively TRBD1 (6 bases). TRBV5-7 counts as an open reading frame of uncertain function. The CDR3 extends over 18 amino acids. V shed 4 bases and J shed 0 bases, with 20 bases lying between them. CDR3 sequence: CASSHLHPGERAKNIQYF. In DNA, the CDR3 is TGTGCCAGCAGCCACCTCCATCCAGGGGAGAGAGCCAAAAACATTCAGTACTTC.

The chain couples TRBV5-1 to TRBJ1-4, with a possible D match to TRBD1 (6 bases). CDR3 length: 13 residues. V shed 4 bases and J shed 10 bases, with 14 bases lying between them. In germline, CDR1 is SGHRS, CDR2 YFSETQ. The CDR3 sequence: CASSNLTGRKLFF. The CDR3 nucleotides read TGCGCCAGCAGCAACTTAACAGGGAGAAAACTGTTTTTT.

This clone has only a few counts. This chain uses TRBV6-4 with TRBJ1-6, with 8 bases lining up with TRBD1. The CDR3 extends over 15 amino acids. Trimming took 3 bases from V and 8 from J; bases not matched to a gene: 6. From germline, CDR1 is MRHNA and CDR2 SNTAGT. CDR3 region: CASSEVGQGYSPLHF. The CDR3 region has the DNA TGTGCCAGCAGTGAGGTCGGACAGGGTTATTCACCCCTCCACTTT.

The chain couples TRBV19 to TRBJ1-5; TRBD1 aligns across 8 bases. Germline assignment: CDR1 LNHDA and CDR2 SQIVND (reference sequence). CDR3 size: 16 residues. J was trimmed by 0 bases and V by 6 bases; bases with no gene match: 7. The CDR3 here is CASRNRGTDSNQPQHF. Here the CDR3 DNA reads TGTGCCAGTAGAAACAGGGGGACTGATAGCAATCAGCCCCAGCATTTT.

The chain joins TRBV7-2 to TRBJ1-3, with D perhaps matching TRBD1 (6 bases). The CDR3 spans 17 residues. Trimming left V 8 bases short and J 1 base short, with 21 bases between. CDR1 is SGHTA, CDR2 FQGNSA, per germline. The CDR3 here is CASGPMAGDSSGNTIYF. In DNA form, the CDR3 reads TGTGCCAGCGGACCAATGGCAGGGGATTCTTCTGGAAACACCATATATTTT.

This clone was recorded a few times. J is TRBJ2-7 and V is TRBV4-1, with D maybe TRBD2 (6 bases). The V end lost 4 bases, the J end lost 12 bases, and 19 bases lay between the germline ends. The germline gives CDR1 MGHRA, CDR2 YSYEKL. CDR3 length: 13 amino acids. The CDR3 sequence is CASSLLAAPPMYF. Here the CDR3 DNA reads TGCGCCAGCAGCCTACTAGCAGCCCCGCCAATGTACTTC.

The CDR3 here is CAISEAGGQRIGLNEQFF. CDR3 coding DNA: TGTGCCATCAGTGAGGCGGGGGGGCAGAGGATCGGACTCAATGAGCAGTTCTTC. The chain uses TRBV10-3 and TRBJ2-1, with 9 bases lining up with TRBD2. Trimming took 2 bases from V and 6 from J; bases not matched to a gene: 14. The CDR3 runs to 18 residues. The germline V gene encodes CDR1 ENHRY and CDR2 SYGVKD.

The V call is TRBV5-4, the J call TRBJ1-3, with D possibly matching TRBD1 (5 bases). Germline CDR1 and CDR2: SGHNT and YYREEE (reference sequence). The germline V and J ends were trimmed by 0 bases and 4 bases, with 14 bases remaining between them. This CDR3 region has 16 residues. The CDR3 sequence is CASSLEDIGGGNTIYF. CDR3 nucleotides: TGTGCCAGCAGCTTGGAGGACATCGGCGGAGGAAACACCATATATTTT.

The rearrangement links TRBV19 to TRBJ1-1; 9 positions agree with TRBD1. The CDR3 contains 15 residues. V was clipped by 5 bases and J by 6 bases; unmatched bases: 10. In germline, CDR1 is LNHDA, CDR2 SQIVND (reference sequence). In DNA form, the CDR3 reads TGTGCCAGTAGTTTGATGACAGGGGGGATCGCTGAAGCTTTCTTT. Its translation: CASSLMTGGIAEAFF.

This clone showed up just once. The V call is TRBV10-3, the J call TRBJ2-1; TRBD2 aligns across 9 bases. CDR1 is ENHRY, CDR2 SYGVKD, per germline. With 2 bases clipped from V and 10 bases from J, the junction kept 9 bases outside the gene matches. CDR3 size: 15 residues. The CDR3 sequence is CAISENLAGANEQFF. The CDR3 nucleotides are TGTGCCATCAGTGAGAATTTAGCGGGAGCAAACGAGCAGTTCTTC.

The V gene is TRBV7-2, the J gene TRBJ2-4, with D perhaps TRBD2 (6 bases). Germline CDR1 is SGHTA and CDR2 is FQGNSA. The CDR3 extends over 16 amino acids. V was cut by 5 bases and J by 1 base, with 15 bases left in between. CDR3 sequence reads: CASSQWGDRAKNIQYF. In DNA, the CDR3 is TGTGCCAGCAGCCAATGGGGGGATAGGGCCAAAAACATTCAGTACTTC.

This chain connects TRBV18 to TRBJ1-2; tentatively, D is TRBD1 (5 bases). V lost 2 bases and J 4 bases, leaving 14 bases between the germline ends. The V gene's germline CDR1 is KGHSH and CDR2 LQKENI. The CDR3 consists of 15 residues. This CDR3 is CASSPSAGKSYGYTF. The CDR3, as DNA: TGTGCCAGCTCACCAAGTGCAGGGAAATCCTATGGCTACACCTTC.

This rearrangement joins TRBV30 to TRBJ2-6; TRBD2 is a possible D gene (5 bases). The V end lost 3 bases, the J end lost 2 bases, and 14 bases lay between the germline ends. The CDR3 is 16 amino acids. The germline CDR1 and CDR2 sequences are GTSNPN and SVGIG (reference sequence). In nucleotides, the CDR3 is TGTGCCTGGAGGGCCGGGGTCGTGGCTGGGGCCAACGTCCTGACTTTC. This gives the protein CAWRAGVVAGANVLTF.

The chain joins TRBV6-5 to TRBJ1-1; no definite D call. Germline-derived CDR1 and CDR2 are MNHEY and SVGAGI. The CDR3 is 14 residues long. V shed 4 bases and J shed 7 bases, with 16 bases lying between them. This CDR3 reads CASSSSGGSLEAFF. The DNA of the CDR3 is TGTGCCAGCAGTTCTTCAGGCGGGTCTCTTGAAGCTTTCTTT.

The rearrangement uses TRBV6-5 and TRBJ1-5, with D unclear. This CDR3 has 15 amino acids. Germline values: CDR1 MNHEY, CDR2 SVGAGI. Trimming removed 5 bases from V and 2 bases from J, with 13 bases in between. Here the CDR3 reads CASSPWTGGNQPQHF. CDR3 DNA sequence: TGTGCCAGCAGTCCATGGACGGGAGGCAATCAGCCCCAGCATTTT.

The chain joins TRBV11-2 to TRBJ2-3, with TRBD2 as a possible D gene (6 bases). The germline V gene encodes CDR1 SGHAT and CDR2 FQNNGV. V dropped 0 bases and J dropped 2 bases, with 9 bases sitting between them. The CDR3 is 15 amino acids. In nucleotides, the CDR3 is TGTGCCAGCAGCTTAGACGGGGGACTCACAGATACGCAGTATTTT. This translates into CASSLDGGLTDTQYF.

This clone was recorded only once. This chain links TRBV5-1 with TRBJ2-1; TRBD2 agrees at 9 bases. Germline loops: CDR1 SGHRS, CDR2 YFSETQ. V trimming: 4 bases; J trimming: 9 bases; junction bases outside the gene matches: 14. This CDR3 contains 16 residues. CDR3 residues: CASSPWVGTSIGEQFF. For the CDR3, the DNA is TGCGCCAGCAGCCCCTGGGTCGGGACTAGCATAGGTGAGCAGTTCTTC.

The chain joins TRBV18 to TRBJ2-2; no firm D call. The ends were cut back, 1 base at V and 2 bases at J, with 11 bases in the middle. CDR1 is KGHSH and CDR2 is LQKENI in the germline V gene. The CDR3 has 16 residues. CDR3 amino acids: CASSPLSIINTGELFF. The DNA of the CDR3 is TGTGCCAGCTCACCACTGTCTATCATAAACACCGGGGAGCTGTTTTTT.

V and J are TRBV11-2 and TRBJ2-7; no reliable D call. CDR1 is SGHAT, CDR2 FQNNGV, per germline. The CDR3 contains 16 residues. V was cut by 0 bases and J by 2 bases, with 14 bases left in between. CDR3 protein: CASSLEFGSSAYEQYF. The CDR3 coding sequence is TGTGCCAGCAGCTTAGAATTCGGGTCGTCCGCCTACGAGCAGTACTTC.

Concerning this clone: One end of the junction fails to match germline, which may point to a read error. The rearrangement uses TRBV29-1 and TRBJ1-1; possible D gene TRBD1, 5 bases. This CDR3 contains 14 residues. Germline-derived CDR1 and CDR2 are SQVTM and ANQGSEA. This chain's CDR3 is CSAERAQGSTEAFF. The CDR3 DNA reads as TGCAGCGCTGAAAGGGCCCAGGGTAGCACTGAAGCTTTCTTT. Combining the CDR3 with reference TRBV29-1 and TRBJ1-1 gives the whole variable domain SAVISQKPSRDICQRGTSLTIQCQVDSQVTMMFWYRQQPGQSLTLIATANQGSEATYESGFVIDKFPISRPNLTFSTLTVSNMSPEDSSIYLCSAERAQGSTEAFFGQGTRLTVV.

The chain uses TRBV2 and TRBJ1-6, with D unresolved. The germline gives CDR1 SNHLY, CDR2 FYNNEI. The ends were cut back, 6 bases at V and 12 bases at J, with 18 bases in the middle. The CDR3 loop spans 14 amino acids. This chain's CDR3 is CASRRAALGVPLHF. The CDR3 nucleotides are TGTGCCAGCAGGAGGGCGGCCTTGGGAGTACCCCTCCACTTT.